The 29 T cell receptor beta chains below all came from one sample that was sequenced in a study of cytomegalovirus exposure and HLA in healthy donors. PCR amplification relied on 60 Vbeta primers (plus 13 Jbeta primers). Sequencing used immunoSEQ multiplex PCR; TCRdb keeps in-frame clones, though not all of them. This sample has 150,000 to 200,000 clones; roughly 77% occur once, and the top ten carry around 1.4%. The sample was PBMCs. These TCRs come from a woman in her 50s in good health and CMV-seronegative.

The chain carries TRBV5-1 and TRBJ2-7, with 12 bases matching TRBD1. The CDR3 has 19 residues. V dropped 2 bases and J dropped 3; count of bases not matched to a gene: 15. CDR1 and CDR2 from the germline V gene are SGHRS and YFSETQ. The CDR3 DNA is TGCGCCAGCAGCTTTACCGGGACAGGGGGCCAGCGGGGGCTCTACGAGCAGTACTTC. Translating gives CASSFTGTGGQRGLYEQYF.

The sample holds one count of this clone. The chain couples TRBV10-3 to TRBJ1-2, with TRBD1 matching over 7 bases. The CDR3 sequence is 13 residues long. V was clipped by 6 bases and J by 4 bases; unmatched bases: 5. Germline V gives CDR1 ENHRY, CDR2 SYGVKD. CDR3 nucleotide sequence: TGTGCCATCAGGAGTAACAGGGGCTATGGCTACACCTTC. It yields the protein CAIRSNRGYGYTF.

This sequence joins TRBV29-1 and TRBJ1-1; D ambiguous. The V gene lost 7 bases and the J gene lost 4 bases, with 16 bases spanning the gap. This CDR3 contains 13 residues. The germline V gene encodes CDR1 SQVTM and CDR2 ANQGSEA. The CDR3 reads CSAFRSAGTEAFF. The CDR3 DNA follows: TGCAGCGCCTTCAGGTCGGCGGGCACTGAAGCTTTCTTT.

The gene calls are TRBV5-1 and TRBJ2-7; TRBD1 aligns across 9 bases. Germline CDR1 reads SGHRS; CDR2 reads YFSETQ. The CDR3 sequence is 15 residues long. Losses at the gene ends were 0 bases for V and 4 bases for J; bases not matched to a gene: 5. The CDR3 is CASSLDGTGKYEQYF. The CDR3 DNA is TGCGCCAGCAGCTTGGACGGGACAGGGAAGTACGAGCAGTACTTC.

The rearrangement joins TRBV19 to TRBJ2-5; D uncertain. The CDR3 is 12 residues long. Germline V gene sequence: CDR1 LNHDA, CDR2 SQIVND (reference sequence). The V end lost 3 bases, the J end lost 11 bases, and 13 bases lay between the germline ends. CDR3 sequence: CASSMSKRSQYF. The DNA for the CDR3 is TGTGCCAGTAGTATGTCCAAACGGAGTCAGTACTTC.

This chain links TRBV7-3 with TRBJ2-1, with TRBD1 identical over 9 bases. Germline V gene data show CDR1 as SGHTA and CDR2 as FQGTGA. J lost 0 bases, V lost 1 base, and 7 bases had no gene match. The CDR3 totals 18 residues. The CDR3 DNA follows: TGTGCCAGCAGCTTAAGGGGACAGGGTGCTATCTCCTACAATGAGCAGTTCTTC. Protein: CASSLRGQGAISYNEQFF.

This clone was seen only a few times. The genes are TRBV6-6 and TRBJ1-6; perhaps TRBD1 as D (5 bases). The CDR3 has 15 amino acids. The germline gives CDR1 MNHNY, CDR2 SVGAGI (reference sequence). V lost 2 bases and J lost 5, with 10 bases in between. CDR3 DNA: TGTGCCAGCAGTTACCTTGGGACTCATAATTCACCCCTCCACTTT. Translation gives CASSYLGTHNSPLHF.

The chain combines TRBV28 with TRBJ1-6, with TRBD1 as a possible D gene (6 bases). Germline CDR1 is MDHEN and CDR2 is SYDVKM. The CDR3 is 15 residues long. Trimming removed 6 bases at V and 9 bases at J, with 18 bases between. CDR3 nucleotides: TGTGCCAGCAGGGACGAGGCAGGGGTTAGTTCACCCCTCCACTTT. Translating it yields CASRDEAGVSSPLHF.

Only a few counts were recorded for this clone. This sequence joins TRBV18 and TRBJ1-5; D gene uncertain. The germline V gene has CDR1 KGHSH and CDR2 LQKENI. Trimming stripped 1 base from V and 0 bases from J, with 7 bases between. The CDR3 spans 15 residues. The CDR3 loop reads CASSPQKHSNQPQHF. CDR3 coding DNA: TGTGCCAGCTCACCACAGAAACATAGCAATCAGCCCCAGCATTTT.

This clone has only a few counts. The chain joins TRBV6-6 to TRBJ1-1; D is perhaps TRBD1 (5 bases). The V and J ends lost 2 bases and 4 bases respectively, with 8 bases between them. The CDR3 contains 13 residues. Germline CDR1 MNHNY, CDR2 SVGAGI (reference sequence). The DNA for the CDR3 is TGTGCCAGCAGTTACACGGGGGGCACTGAAGCTTTCTTT. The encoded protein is CASSYTGGTEAFF.

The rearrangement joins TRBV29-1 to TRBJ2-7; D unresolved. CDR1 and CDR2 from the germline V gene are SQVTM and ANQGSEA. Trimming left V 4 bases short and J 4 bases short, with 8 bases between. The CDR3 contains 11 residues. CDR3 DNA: TGCAGCGTTGGTGAGGTTTACGAGCAGTACTTC. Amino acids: CSVGEVYEQYF.

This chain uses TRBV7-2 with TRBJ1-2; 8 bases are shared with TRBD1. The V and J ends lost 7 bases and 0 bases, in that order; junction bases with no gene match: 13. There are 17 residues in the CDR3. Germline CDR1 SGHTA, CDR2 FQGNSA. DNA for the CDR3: TGTGCCAGCACCCGTAGGACAGGGCCCCAAACTAACTATGGCTACACCTTC. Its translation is CASTRRTGPQTNYGYTF.

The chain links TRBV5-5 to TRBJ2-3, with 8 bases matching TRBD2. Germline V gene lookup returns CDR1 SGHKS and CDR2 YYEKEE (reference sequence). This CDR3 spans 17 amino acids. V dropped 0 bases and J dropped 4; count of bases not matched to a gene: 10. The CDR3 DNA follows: TGTGCCAGCAGCTTGGTACCCACCGGACTAGCCCCAGATACGCAGTATTTT. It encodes CASSLVPTGLAPDTQYF.

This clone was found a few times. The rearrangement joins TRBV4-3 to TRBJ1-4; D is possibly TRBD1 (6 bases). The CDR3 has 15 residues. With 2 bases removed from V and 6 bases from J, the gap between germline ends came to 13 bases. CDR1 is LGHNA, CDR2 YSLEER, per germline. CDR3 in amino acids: CASSQRLSGDEKLFF. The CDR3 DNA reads TGCGCCAGCAGCCAAAGACTGTCAGGGGATGAAAAACTGTTTTTT.

In DNA form, the CDR3 reads TGTGCCAGCAGCTTAGGGGGTTTCGGGGGCAATCAGCCCCAGCATTTT. It codes for CASSLGGFGGNQPQHF. This chain joins TRBV7-8 and TRBJ1-5, with D unresolved. The CDR3 covers 16 residues. The germline CDR1 and CDR2 sequences are SGHVS and FQNEAQ. Trimming took 1 base from V and 2 from J, leaving 12 bases between them.

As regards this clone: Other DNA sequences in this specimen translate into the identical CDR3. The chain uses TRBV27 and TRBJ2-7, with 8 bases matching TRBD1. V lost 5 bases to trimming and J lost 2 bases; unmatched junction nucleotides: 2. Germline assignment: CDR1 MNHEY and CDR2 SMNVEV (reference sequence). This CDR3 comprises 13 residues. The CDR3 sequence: CASSLTGAYEQYF. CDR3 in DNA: TGTGCCAGCAGTCTGACAGGGGCCTACGAGCAGTACTTC.

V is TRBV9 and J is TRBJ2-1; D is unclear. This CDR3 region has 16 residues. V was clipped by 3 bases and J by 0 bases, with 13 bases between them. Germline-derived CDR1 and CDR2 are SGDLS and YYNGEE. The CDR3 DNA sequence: TGTGCCAGCAGCGCCTCCACCCCGAGCTCCTACAATGAGCAGTTCTTC. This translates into CASSASTPSSYNEQFF.

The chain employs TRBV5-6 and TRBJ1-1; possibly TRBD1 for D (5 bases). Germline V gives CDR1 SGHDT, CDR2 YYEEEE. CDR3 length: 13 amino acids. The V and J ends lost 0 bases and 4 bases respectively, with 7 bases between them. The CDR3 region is CASSLDRGTEAFF. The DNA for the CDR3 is TGTGCCAGCAGCTTGGATAGGGGCACTGAAGCTTTCTTT.

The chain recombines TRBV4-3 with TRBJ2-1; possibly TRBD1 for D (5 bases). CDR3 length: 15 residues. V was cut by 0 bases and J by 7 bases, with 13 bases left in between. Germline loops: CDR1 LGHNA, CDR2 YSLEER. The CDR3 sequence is CASSQDSAGMNEQFF. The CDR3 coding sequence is TGCGCCAGCAGCCAAGACTCGGCAGGGATGAATGAGCAGTTCTTC.

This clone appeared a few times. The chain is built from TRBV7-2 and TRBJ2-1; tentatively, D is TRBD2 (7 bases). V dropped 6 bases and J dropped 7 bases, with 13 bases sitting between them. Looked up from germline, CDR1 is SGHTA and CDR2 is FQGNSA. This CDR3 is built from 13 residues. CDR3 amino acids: CASSRGGKNEQFF. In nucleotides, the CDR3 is TGTGCCAGCAGTAGGGGGGGGAAAAATGAGCAGTTCTTC.

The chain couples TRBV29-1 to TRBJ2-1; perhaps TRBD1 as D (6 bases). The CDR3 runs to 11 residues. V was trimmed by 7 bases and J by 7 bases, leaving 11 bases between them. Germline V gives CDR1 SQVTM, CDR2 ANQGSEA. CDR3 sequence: CSAGQTNEQFF. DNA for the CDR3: TGCAGCGCCGGACAGACAAATGAGCAGTTCTTC.

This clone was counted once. Here the CDR3 DNA reads TGTGCCAGTAGTAAGTGGGACAGGGGGTACACCGGGGAGCTGTTTTTT. It translates to CASSKWDRGYTGELFF. The gene calls are TRBV19 and TRBJ2-2, with 11 bases that match TRBD1. Trimming cost V 4 bases and J 3 bases; bases outside gene matches: 4. Germline V gene data show CDR1 as LNHDA and CDR2 as SQIVND (reference sequence). The CDR3 is 16 residues long.

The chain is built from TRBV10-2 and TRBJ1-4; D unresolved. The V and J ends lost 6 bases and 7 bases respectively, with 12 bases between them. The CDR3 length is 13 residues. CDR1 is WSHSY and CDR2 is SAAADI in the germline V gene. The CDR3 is CASSRQDFEKLFF. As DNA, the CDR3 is TGCGCCAGCAGCAGGCAGGATTTTGAAAAACTGTTTTTT.

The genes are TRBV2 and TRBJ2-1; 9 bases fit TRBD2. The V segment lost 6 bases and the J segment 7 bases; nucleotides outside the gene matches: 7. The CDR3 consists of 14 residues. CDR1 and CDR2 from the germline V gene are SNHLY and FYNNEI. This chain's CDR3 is CASRSGGGANEQFF. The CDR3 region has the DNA TGTGCCAGCAGGTCAGGCGGGGGGGCGAATGAGCAGTTCTTC.

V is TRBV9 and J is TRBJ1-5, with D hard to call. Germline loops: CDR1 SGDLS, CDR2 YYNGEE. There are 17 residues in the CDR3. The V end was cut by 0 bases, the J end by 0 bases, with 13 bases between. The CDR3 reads CASSVVLYENSNQPQHF. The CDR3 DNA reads TGTGCCAGCAGCGTAGTTTTATACGAGAATAGCAATCAGCCCCAGCATTTT.

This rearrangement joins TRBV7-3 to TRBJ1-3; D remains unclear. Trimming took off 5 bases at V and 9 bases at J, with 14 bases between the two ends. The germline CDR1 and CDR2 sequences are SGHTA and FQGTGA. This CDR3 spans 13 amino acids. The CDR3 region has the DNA TGTGCCAGCAGCCTGGACTATCGTGGCACCATATATTTT. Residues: CASSLDYRGTIYF.

CDR3 sequence reads: CASSYRTGVAEAFF. The CDR3 coding sequence is TGTGCCAGCAGTTACCGGACTGGGGTCGCTGAAGCTTTCTTT. The chain uses TRBV6-5 and TRBJ1-1; no reliable D call. Germline V gene lookup returns CDR1 MNHEY and CDR2 SVGAGI. V lost 2 bases, J lost 6 bases, and 13 bases lay in between. This CDR3 spans 14 amino acids.

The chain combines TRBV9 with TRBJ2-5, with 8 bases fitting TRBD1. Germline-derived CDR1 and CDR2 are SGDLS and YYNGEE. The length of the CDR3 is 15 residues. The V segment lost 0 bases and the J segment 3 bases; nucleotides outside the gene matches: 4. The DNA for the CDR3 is TGTGCCAGCAGCGTAGGCCCAGGGGGCGAAGAGACCCAGTACTTC. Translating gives CASSVGPGGEETQYF.

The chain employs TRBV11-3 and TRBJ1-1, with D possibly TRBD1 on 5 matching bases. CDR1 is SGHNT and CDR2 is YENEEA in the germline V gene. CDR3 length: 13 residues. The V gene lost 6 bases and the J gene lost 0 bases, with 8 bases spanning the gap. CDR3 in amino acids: CASSLQVNTEAFF. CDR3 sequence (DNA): TGTGCCAGCAGTCTACAGGTGAACACTGAAGCTTTCTTT.